This record covers a single T cell receptor (beta chain). This entry comes from a study of blood T cell repertoires in COVID-19. V was shortened by 7 bases and J by 8 bases, with 17 bases between the two germline ends. This CDR3 spans 14 amino acids. Germline lookup yields CDR1 LNHDA and CDR2 SQIVND (reference sequence). Clones were sequenced by immunoSEQ multiplex PCR, and TCRdb holds only the in-frame ones, with some missing. The table includes about 200,000 clones, around 86% detected once. In terms of age and location, participants ranged from about 18 to 100 years and lived in about two dozen US areas.

Sequences were obtained from PBMCs or T cells enriched from blood (not recorded which). The TCR originated in a woman aged 35 to 49 with acute COVID-19. The V gene is TRBV19, the J gene TRBJ2-2; D gene unclear. CDR3 protein: CASTPTLNRGELFF. For the CDR3, the DNA is TGTGCCAGTACCCCGACCCTCAACAGAGGGGAGCTGTTTTTT.